These 13 T cell receptor beta chains share one sample of origin, sequenced in a study of OX40 agonist ivuxolimab in advanced cancers. This table comes from immunoSEQ multiplex PCR, and its TCRdb copy is limited to in-frame clones, with some not included. The table shows some 40,000 clones, with almost 80% occurring only once. The material was CD4+ or CD8+ T cells sorted from blood, obtained in a trial of the OX40 agonist ivuxolimab. Receptor source: an adult with an advanced solid tumor such as melanoma, head and neck, liver or kidney cancer.

The chain combines TRBV7-2 with TRBJ1-1, with a weak D call TRBD1 (5 bases). V was cut by 1 base and J by 4 bases, with 16 bases left in between. CDR3 size: 16 residues. Germline V gives CDR1 SGHTA, CDR2 FQGNSA. This CDR3 reads CASSLGGAGGITEAFF. Here the CDR3 DNA reads TGTGCCAGCAGCTTAGGGGGAGCTGGGGGAATCACTGAAGCTTTCTTT.

The CDR3 nucleotides read TGTGCCAGCTCATCAAATCCGGGACTAGCGGGAGGCAGGGAGACCCAGTACTTC. Its translation is CASSSNPGLAGGRETQYF. The chain recombines TRBV18 with TRBJ2-5, with TRBD2 matching 15 bases. The trim removed 5 bases at V and 5 bases at J, leaving 12 bases unmatched. The CDR3 has 18 amino acids. Germline loops: CDR1 KGHSH, CDR2 LQKENI.

V gene TRBV21-1 combines with J gene TRBJ2-7; the table's D call, TRBD2, was not checked against the DNA. TRBV21-1 is a recognized pseudogene. The CDR3 sequence is 18 residues long. The CDR3 sequence: CASSKDFWTSGRRYEQYF. CDR3 nucleotide sequence: TGTGCCAGCAGCAAAGATTTTTGGACTAGCGGGAGGCGGTACGAGCAGTACTTC.

The count of this clone is one. The rearrangement links TRBV27 to TRBJ2-1; no definite D call. CDR3 length: 13 amino acids. The germline V and J ends were trimmed by 4 bases and 8 bases, with 12 bases remaining between them. Germline assignment: CDR1 MNHEY and CDR2 SMNVEV (reference sequence). The CDR3 DNA is TGTGCCAGCAGTTCTTTTGCCGAAGATGAGCAGTTCTTC. Protein sequence: CASSSFAEDEQFF.

The chain carries TRBV11-2 and TRBJ2-3, with D uncertain. V lost 0 bases to trimming and J lost 0 bases, with 4 bases between them. The CDR3 extends over 14 amino acids. Germline-derived CDR1 and CDR2 are SGHAT and FQNNGV. This CDR3 reads CASSLEESTDTQYF. The DNA of the CDR3 is TGTGCCAGCAGCTTAGAGGAGAGCACAGATACGCAGTATTTT.

This chain links TRBV4-1 with TRBJ1-2, with D tentatively TRBD1 (6 bases). CDR3 length equals 16 residues. Germline-derived CDR1 and CDR2 are MGHRA and YSYEKL. Trimming shortened V by 2 bases and J by 2 bases, and 15 bases separated the two germline ends. The CDR3 reads CASSQPNAGANYGYTF. CDR3 sequence (DNA): TGCGCCAGCAGCCAACCCAATGCGGGGGCAAACTATGGCTACACCTTC.

The chain combines TRBV6-6 with TRBJ2-7; 7 nucleotides agree with TRBD2. Looked up from germline, CDR1 is MNHNY and CDR2 is SVGAGI (reference sequence). J was trimmed by 6 bases and V by 8 bases; bases with no gene match: 4. This CDR3 is 11 amino acids long. CDR3 nucleotides: TGTGCCAGCGGGGGGGGAACCGAGCAGTACTTC. This translates into CASGGGTEQYF.

The CDR3 loop reads CASSGAHRDRGIYEQYF. The CDR3 DNA reads as TGTGCCAGCAGCGGAGCTCACCGGGACAGGGGAATATACGAGCAGTACTTC. The chain joins TRBV13 to TRBJ2-7; 10 nucleotides line up with TRBD1. The ends lost 5 bases at V and 4 bases at J; junction bases unmatched: 14. The CDR3 length is 17 residues. CDR1 and CDR2 from the germline V gene are PRHDT and FYEKMQ (reference sequence).

The table lists this clone with a count of one. The rearrangement joins TRBV5-1 to TRBJ2-2; a possible D gene is TRBD1 (5 bases). CDR3 size: 13 residues. Germline assignment: CDR1 SGHRS and CDR2 YFSETQ. V was trimmed by 4 bases and J by 7 bases, leaving 11 bases between them. The CDR3 coding sequence is TGCGCCAGCAGCCGAGCAGGGATCGGGGAGCTGTTTTTT. Protein product: CASSRAGIGELFF.

V and J are TRBV6-5 and TRBJ1-5, with D perhaps matching TRBD1 (5 bases). This CDR3 spans 15 amino acids. Germline V CDR1 and CDR2: MNHEY, SVGAGI. V lost 5 bases and J lost 6, with 17 bases in between. DNA of the CDR3: TGTGCCAGCAGTCAAGGCTGGGGGTCGGGTCAGCCCCAGCATTTT. Translated: CASSQGWGSGQPQHF.

The CDR3 protein is CASSLTITGGYEQYF. For the CDR3, the DNA is TGCGCCAGCAGCCTCACTATAACGGGAGGCTACGAGCAGTACTTC. This chain joins TRBV4-1 and TRBJ2-7; 7 bases map to TRBD2. This CDR3 is 15 amino acids long. Per germline, CDR1 MGHRA and CDR2 YSYEKL. The V segment lost 4 bases and the J segment 3 bases; nucleotides outside the gene matches: 9.

Remarks on this clone: At one boundary the junction diverges from the germline segment, which might be a read error. The chain links TRBV6-6 to TRBJ1-1; D may be TRBD1 (6 bases). Germline values: CDR1 MNHNY, CDR2 SVGAGI (reference sequence). The CDR3 totals 12 residues. The CDR3 coding sequence is TGTGCCAGCAGTAACTCAGGGGTTGACGCTTTCTTT. It specifies CASSNSGVDAFF.

The rearrangement links TRBV6-5 to TRBJ1-2; a weak D match, TRBD1 (5 bases). Trimming left V 4 bases short and J 7 bases short, with 16 bases between. Germline CDR1 is MNHEY and CDR2 is SVGAGI. The CDR3 totals 14 residues. CDR3 in DNA: TGTGCCAGCAGTTGGGGTAGGGGTATACGTGGCTACACCTTC. It is translated as CASSWGRGIRGYTF.